This T cell receptor beta chain was recovered during a study of cytomegalovirus exposure and HLA in healthy donors. Study results and caveats: Across all donors, roughly uniform sequencing depth was an assumption of the presence/absence analyses. Analysis performed later showed TCR beta chains linked to HLA being more clonally expanded than equally common others.

The V gene end was trimmed by 0 bases and the J gene end by 7 bases; junction bases not matched to a gene: 22. CDR1 and CDR2 from the germline V gene are SGHKS and YYEKEE (reference sequence). The CDR3 contains 20 residues. Details on this clone: The antigen is unknown.

The PCR was carried out with 60 Vbeta primers and 13 Jbeta primers. Data came from immunoSEQ multiplex PCR; TCRdb stores just in-frame clones and leaves some out. Here the sample table reports around 75,000 clones. The clonotype was recovered from a boy younger than 18 in good health and CMV-seronegative. What was sequenced was PBMCs. The V call is TRBV5-5, the J call TRBJ2-7, with TRBD2 identical over 10 bases. The CDR3 coding sequence is TGTGCCAGCAGCTTGGGCCCTTATTTCCAGCGGGAGGGCCGATCGTTTGAGCAGTACTTC. Protein: CASSLGPYFQREGRSFEQYF.